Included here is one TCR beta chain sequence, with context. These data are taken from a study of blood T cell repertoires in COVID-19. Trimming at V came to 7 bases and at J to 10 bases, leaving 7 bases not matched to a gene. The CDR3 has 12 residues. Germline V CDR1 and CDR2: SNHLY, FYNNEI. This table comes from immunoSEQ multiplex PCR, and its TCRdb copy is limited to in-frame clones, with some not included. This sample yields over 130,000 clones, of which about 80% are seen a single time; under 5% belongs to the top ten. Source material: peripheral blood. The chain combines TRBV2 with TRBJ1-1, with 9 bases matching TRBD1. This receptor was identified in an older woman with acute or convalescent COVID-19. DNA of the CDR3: TGTGCCAGCAACGAACAGGGGGCTGTAGCTTTCTTT. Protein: CASNEQGAVAFF.